The following is a T cell receptor beta chain sequence with its context. As processed by the authors: Amplification of reference gene primers provided the estimated nucleated cell counts. Profiling relied on immunoSEQ multiplex PCR, and the TCRdb table lists in-frame clones only, not all of them. The V and J calls and clone size are taken from that table; D and trimming were inferred from the DNA. This sample has 52,000 or so clones, with around 79% found just once. The sample belongs to a study of blood T cell repertoires in COVID-19. Whole-study context: Samples came from the United States, Italy and Spain, spanning acute and convalescent COVID-19. PBMCs, B-cell-depleted T cells, or T cells provided the cDNA or gDNA that made up the material.

The CDR3 has 13 amino acids. Trimming shortened V by 4 bases and J by 1 base, and 7 bases separated the two germline ends. Germline CDR1 is GTSNPN and CDR2 is SVGIG (reference sequence). The chain uses TRBV30 and TRBJ2-2; D is perhaps TRBD2 (5 bases). What was sequenced was peripheral blood. The clonotype originates from a human donor in a cohort sampled during active COVID-19. CDR3 coding DNA: TGTGCCTGGACGGCGGGGAACACCGGGGAGCTGTTTTTT. Its protein product is CAWTAGNTGELFF.